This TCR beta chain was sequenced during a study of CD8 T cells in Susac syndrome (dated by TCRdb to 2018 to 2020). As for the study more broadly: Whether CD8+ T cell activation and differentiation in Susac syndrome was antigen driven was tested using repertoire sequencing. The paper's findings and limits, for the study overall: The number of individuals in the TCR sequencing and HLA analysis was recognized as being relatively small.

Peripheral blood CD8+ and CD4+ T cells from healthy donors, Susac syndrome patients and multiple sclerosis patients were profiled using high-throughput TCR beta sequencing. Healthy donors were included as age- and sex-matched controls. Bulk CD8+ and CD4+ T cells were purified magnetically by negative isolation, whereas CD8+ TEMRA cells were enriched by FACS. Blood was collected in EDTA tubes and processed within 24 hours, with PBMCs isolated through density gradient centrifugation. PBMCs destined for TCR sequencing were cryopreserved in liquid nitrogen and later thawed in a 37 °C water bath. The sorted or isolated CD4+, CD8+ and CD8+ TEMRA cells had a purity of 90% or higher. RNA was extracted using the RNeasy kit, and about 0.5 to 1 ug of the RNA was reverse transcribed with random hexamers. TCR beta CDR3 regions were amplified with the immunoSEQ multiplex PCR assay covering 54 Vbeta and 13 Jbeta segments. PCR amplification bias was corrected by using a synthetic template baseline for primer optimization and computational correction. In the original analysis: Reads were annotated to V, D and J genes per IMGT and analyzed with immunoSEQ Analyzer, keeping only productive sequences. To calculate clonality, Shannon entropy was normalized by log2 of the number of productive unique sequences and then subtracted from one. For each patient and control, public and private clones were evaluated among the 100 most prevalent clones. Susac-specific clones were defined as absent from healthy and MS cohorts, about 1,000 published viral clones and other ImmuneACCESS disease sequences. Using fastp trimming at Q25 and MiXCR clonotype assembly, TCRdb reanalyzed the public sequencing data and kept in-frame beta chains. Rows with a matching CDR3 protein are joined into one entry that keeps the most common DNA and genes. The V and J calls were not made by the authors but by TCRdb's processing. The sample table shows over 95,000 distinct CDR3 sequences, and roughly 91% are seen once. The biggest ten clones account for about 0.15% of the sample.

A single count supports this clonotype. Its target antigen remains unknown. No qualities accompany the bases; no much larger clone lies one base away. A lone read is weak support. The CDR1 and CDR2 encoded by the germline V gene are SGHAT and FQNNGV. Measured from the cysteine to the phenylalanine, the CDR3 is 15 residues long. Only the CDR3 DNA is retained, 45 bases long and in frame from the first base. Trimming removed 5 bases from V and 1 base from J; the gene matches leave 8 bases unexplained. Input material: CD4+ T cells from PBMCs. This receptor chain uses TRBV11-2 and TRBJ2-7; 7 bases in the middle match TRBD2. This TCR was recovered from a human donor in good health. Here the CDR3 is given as CASSPSSGGSYEQYF. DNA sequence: TGTGCCAGCAGCCCCTCTTCGGGGGGATCCTACGAGCAGTACTTC.